This entry describes one TCR beta chain. Original methodology: Reference gene primer amplification gave nucleated cell count estimates. Data came from immunoSEQ multiplex PCR; TCRdb stores just in-frame clones and leaves some out. D and trimming come from the DNA, and the V and J calls and clone size come from that table. The repertoire holds roughly 80,000 clones, with roughly 82% as singletons. The data belong to a study of blood T cell repertoires in COVID-19. About the study: COVID-19 samples, acute and convalescent, were from the United States, Italy and Spain. The analysed material was cDNA or gDNA that came from T cells, B-cell-depleted T cells, or PBMCs.

Germline values: CDR1 MNHNY, CDR2 SVGAGI (reference sequence). V shed 2 bases, J shed 0 bases, and the junction held 3 bases outside the gene matches. The CDR3 totals 15 residues. V is TRBV6-6 and J is TRBJ2-5; the match to TRBD1 covers 7 bases. Sequenced material: peripheral blood. This clonotype was obtained from an elderly man with acute or convalescent COVID-19. The CDR3 loop reads CASSYAGQDQETQYF. CDR3 bases: TGTGCCAGCAGTTACGCAGGACAGGACCAAGAGACCCAGTACTTC.